A selection of T cell receptor beta chains follows, all from one sample in a study of T cell repertoires in cytomegalovirus infection. In TCRdb, the reads were re-called with MiXCR into one record per CDR3 protein. The table has approximately 750,000 distinct CDR3 sequences, approximately 34% seen once. Sequenced material: PBMCs. These receptors were obtained from a human donor in good health (CMV status not recorded). Some clones in this sample may be carry-over from other donors' samples. CDR3s include the opening cysteine and the closing phenylalanine or tryptophan. The D gene is left open where the match is weak. The size entry is marked missing in some rows and otherwise reads once, few, many or a size class.

. | TRBJ1-5 | . | TRBV6-6 | TGTGCCAGCAGTTACTCGTTGGGATACAATCAGCCCCAGCATTTT | CASSYSLGYNQPQHF
. | TRBJ1-1 | . | TRBV28 | TGTGCCAGCAGTTGGTACCTGAACACTGAAGCTTTCTTT | CASSWYLNTEAFF
. | TRBJ2-2 | . | TRBV29-1 | TGCAGCGTTGTCTCCAGAATGAACACCGGGGAGCTGTTTTTT | CSVVSRMNTGELFF
. | TRBJ1-5 | . | TRBV2 | TGTGCCAGCGGAGACAGCAATCAGCCCCAGCATTTT | CASGDSNQPQHF
. | TRBJ2-1 | . | TRBV5-1 | TGCGCCAGCAGAAAGGCAGGGTTCTTGGACAATGAGCAGTTCTTC | CASRKAGFLDNEQFF
TRBD2 | TRBJ2-5 | . | TRBV7-6 | TGTGCCAGCAGCTTAAACAGCGGGAGTAGGGAGACCCAGTACTTC | CASSLNSGSRETQYF
. | TRBJ2-7 | few | TRBV6-6 | TGTGCCAGCAGTCCCCCAGTAGCGGTTAGCACCTACGAGCAGTACTTC | CASSPPVAVSTYEQYF
TRBD1 | TRBJ2-5 | . | TRBV5-4 | TGTGCCAGCAGCTTCGGACAGGAATGGAAGACCCAGTACTTC | CASSFGQEWKTQYF
. | TRBJ1-5 | . | TRBV6-5 | TGTGCCAGCATAGGCCGGGGGACTAGCAATCAGCCCCAGCATTTT | CASIGRGTSNQPQHF
. | TRBJ2-5 | few | TRBV28 | TGTGCCAGCAGTTTTGGGCAGGGGATCCGGGAGACCCAGTACTTC | CASSFGQGIRETQYF
TRBD1 | TRBJ1-6 | . | TRBV20-1 | TGCAGTGCTAGAGATGGAGGGGGCCCTTCACCCCTCCACTTT | CSARDGGGPSPLHF
TRBD2 | TRBJ2-1 | . | TRBV4-1 | TGCGCCAGCAGCCCCCCCGGGAGCGGGAGATCCCACAATGAGCAGTTCTTC | CASSPPGSGRSHNEQFF
. | TRBJ1-5 | many | TRBV7-2 | TGTGCCAGCAGCTTAGAACCGCTTGTCAATCAGCCCCAGCATTTT | CASSLEPLVNQPQHF
TRBD2 | TRBJ2-3 | many | TRBV7-6 | TGTGCCAGCAGCTTAGGAACTAGCGGGGGGACTAGCACAGATACGCAGTATTTT | CASSLGTSGGTSTDTQYF
. | TRBJ2-4 | . | TRBV28 | TGTGCCAGCAGCCCATTATATCGGGAACTAGCCAAAAACATTCAGTACTTC | CASSPLYRELAKNIQYF